This T cell receptor beta chain stems from a study of blood T cell repertoires in COVID-19 (dated by TCRdb to about 2020). For the wider study: Samples from collaborators originated in the United States, Italy and Spain and spanned both the acute and convalescent phases of COVID-19. The material from the prospective study consisted of cDNA or gDNA derived from T cells, B-cell-depleted T cells, or PBMCs. Samples were obtained from the ongoing ImmuneRACE study (first 160 participants) and from 1,000 to 1,500 subjects provided by 6 global collaborators. Sample metadata almost always included a de-identified subject ID, COVID-19 status, age in years and sex. Where HLA class I and class II types were available, the types were taken from metadata supplied by the sample provider, not from assay-based typing. A freely available public database, intended as a resource for researchers studying the immune response to SARS-CoV-2, is where the repertoires were released. The dataset comprised deeply sampled blood TCRbeta repertoires from subjects exposed to, actively infected with, or recovered from COVID-19.

Germline trimming amounts to 5 bases on V and 3 bases on J, with 5 as the count of junction bases outside the gene matches. As encoded in the germline V gene, CDR1 is SGHRS while CDR2 is YFSETQ. Its CDR3 holds 14 amino acids, cysteine through phenylalanine. Only the CDR3 region is kept as DNA, spanning 42 bases read in frame from base 1. Whole blood was collected in K2EDTA tubes by collaborating institutions according to the institutions' own protocols. Collaborator samples were shipped for TCRbeta analysis as frozen whole blood, isolated PBMCs, or DNA extracted from either sample type. The immunoSEQ Assay, a bias-controlled multiplex PCR, was used to amplify TCRbeta CDR3 regions from genomic DNA. As for the authors' bioinformatics: Within the assay, amplification of reference gene primers was used to estimate how many nucleated cells each sample contained. Sequence reads were collapsed and filtered to measure the absolute abundance of every unique TCRbeta CDR3 rearrangement. For each sample, productive Simpson clonality was calculated as the square root of Simpson's diversity index across productive rearrangements. TCRdb limited this immuneACCESS table to in-frame rearrangements with V and J called. A share of clones is missing; checked studies link under half to unresolved V genes, and the rest is unexplained. That table is the source of V, J and clone size, and D and trimming were worked out from the DNA. This sample comprises 200,000 to 250,000 clones, 75% to 90% of them detected only once. The top ten hold roughly 4.9% of the sample.

The paper as a whole reports these results and caveats: The amount of clinical and demographic metadata varied by source and participant and was provided uncurated.

About this clone: It has no known antigen specificity. Within one base of it there is no much larger clone, and no base qualities were kept.

The sequencing input was peripheral blood. The sequence is built from TRBV5-1 and TRBJ2-3; TRBD1 agrees with 8 junctional bases. This TCR derives from a human donor in a cohort sampled during active COVID-19. The CDR3 amino acid sequence is: CASSSGQATDTQYF. In nucleotide form, the sequence is TGCGCCAGCAGTTCGGGACAGGCTACAGATACGCAGTATTTT.